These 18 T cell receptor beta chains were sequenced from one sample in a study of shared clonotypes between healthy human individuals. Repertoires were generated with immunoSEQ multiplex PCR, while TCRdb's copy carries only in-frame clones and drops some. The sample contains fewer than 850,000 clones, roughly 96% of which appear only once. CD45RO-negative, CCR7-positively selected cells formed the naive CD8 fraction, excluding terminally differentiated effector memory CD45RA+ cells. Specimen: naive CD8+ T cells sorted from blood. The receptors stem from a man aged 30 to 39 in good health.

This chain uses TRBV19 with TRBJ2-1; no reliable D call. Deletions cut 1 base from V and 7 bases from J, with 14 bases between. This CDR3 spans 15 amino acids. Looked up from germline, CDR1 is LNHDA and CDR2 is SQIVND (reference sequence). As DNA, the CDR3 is TGTGCCAGTAGTATAGTAGGGTGGGCCGGGAATGAGCAGTTCTTC. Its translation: CASSIVGWAGNEQFF.

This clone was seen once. The CDR3 protein is CASGLRGETFF. The CDR3 bases are TGTGCCAGCGGACTCCGTGGGGAAACTTTCTTT. V gene TRBV9 combines with J gene TRBJ1-1; D uncertain. Germline CDR1 is SGDLS and CDR2 is YYNGEE. V was trimmed by 7 bases and J by 12 bases, leaving 16 bases between them. The CDR3 loop spans 11 amino acids.

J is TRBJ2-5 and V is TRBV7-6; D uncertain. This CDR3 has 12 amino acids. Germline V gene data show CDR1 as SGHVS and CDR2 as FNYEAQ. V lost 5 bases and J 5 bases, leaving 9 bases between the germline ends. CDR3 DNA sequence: TGTGCCAGCAGCCATATACGGGAGACCCAGTACTTC. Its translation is CASSHIRETQYF.

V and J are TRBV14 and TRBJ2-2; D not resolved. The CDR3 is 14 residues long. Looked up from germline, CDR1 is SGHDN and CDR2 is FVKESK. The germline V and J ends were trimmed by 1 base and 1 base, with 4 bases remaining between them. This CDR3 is CASSQVKNTGELFF. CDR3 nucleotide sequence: TGTGCCAGCAGCCAAGTGAAGAACACCGGGGAGCTGTTTTTT.

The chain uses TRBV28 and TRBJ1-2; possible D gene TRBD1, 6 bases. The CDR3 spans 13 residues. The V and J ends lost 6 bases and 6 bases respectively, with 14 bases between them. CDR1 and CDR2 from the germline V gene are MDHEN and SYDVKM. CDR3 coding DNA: TGTGCCAGCAGCTTAGGGGGGGCTGATGGCTACACCTTC. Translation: CASSLGGADGYTF.

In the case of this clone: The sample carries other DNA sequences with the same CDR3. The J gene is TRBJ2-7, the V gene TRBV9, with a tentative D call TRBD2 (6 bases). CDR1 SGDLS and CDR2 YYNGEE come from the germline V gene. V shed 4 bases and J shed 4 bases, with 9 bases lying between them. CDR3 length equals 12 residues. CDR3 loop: CASSPGGYEQYF. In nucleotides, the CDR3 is TGTGCCAGCAGCCCCGGGGGTTACGAGCAGTACTTC.

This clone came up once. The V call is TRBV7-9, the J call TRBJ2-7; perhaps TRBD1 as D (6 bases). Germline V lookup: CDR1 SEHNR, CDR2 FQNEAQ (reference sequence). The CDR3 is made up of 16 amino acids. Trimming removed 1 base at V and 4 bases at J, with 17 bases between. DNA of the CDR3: TGTGCCAGCAGCTTAGTGTCATCGGGGACACAGTACGAGCAGTACTTC. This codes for CASSLVSSGTQYEQYF.

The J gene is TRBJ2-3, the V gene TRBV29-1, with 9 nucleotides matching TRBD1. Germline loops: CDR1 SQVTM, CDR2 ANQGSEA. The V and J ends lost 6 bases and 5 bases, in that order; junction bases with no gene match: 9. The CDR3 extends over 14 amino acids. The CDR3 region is CSVGRGQGKDTQYF. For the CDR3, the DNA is TGCAGCGTGGGCCGAGGACAGGGGAAAGATACGCAGTATTTT.

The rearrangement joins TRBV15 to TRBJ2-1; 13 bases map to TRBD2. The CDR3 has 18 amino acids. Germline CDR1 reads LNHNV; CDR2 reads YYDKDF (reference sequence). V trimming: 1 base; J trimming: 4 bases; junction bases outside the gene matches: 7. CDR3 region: CATSRGFGLAGVYNEQFF. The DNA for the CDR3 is TGTGCCACCAGCAGAGGATTCGGACTAGCGGGAGTTTACAATGAGCAGTTCTTC.

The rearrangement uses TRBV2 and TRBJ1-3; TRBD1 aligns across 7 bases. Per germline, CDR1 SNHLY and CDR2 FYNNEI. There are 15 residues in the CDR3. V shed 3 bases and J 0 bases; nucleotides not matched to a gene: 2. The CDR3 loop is CASSDGTASGNTIYF. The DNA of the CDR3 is TGTGCCAGCAGTGATGGGACAGCCTCTGGAAACACCATATATTTT. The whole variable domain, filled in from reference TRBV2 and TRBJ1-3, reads EPEVTQTPSHQVTQMGQEVILRCVPISNHLYFYWYRQILGQKVEFLVSFYNNEISEKSEIFDDQFSVERPDGSNFTLKIRSTKLEDSAMYFCASSDGTASGNTIYFGEGSWLTVV.

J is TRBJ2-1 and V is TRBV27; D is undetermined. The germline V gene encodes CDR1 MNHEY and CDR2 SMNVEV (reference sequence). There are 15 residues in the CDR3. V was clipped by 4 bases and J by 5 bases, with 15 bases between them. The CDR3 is CASSYGPAFNNEQFF. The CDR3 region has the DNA TGTGCCAGCAGTTATGGGCCAGCTTTTAACAATGAGCAGTTCTTC.

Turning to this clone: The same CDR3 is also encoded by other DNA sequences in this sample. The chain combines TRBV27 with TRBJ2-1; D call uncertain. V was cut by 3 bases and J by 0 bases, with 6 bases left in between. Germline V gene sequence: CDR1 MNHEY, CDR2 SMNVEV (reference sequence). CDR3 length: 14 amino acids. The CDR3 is CASSLSGSYNEQFF. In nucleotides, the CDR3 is TGTGCCAGCAGTTTGTCTGGCTCCTACAATGAGCAGTTCTTC.

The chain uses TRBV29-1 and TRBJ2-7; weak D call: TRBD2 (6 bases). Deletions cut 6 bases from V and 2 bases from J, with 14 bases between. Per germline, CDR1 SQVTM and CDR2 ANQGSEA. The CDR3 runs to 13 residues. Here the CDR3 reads CSVGAGIPYEQYF. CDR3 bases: TGCAGCGTCGGGGCGGGGATTCCCTACGAGCAGTACTTC.

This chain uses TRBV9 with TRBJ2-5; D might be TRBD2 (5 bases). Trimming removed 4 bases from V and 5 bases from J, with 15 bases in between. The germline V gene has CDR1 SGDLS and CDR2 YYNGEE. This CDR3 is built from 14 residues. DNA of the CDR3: TGTGCCAGCAGCCCCAATGGGGTAGCGGAGACCCAGTACTTC. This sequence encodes CASSPNGVAETQYF.

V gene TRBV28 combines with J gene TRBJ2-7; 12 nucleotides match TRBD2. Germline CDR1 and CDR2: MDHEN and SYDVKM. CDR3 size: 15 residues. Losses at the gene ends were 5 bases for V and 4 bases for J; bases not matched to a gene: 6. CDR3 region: CASSIRTSGTYEQYF. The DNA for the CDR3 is TGTGCCAGCAGTATCCGGACTAGCGGGACTTACGAGCAGTACTTC.

This chain's CDR3 is CASSLSDGYEQYF. CDR3 bases: TGTGCCAGCAGCTTGTCCGATGGCTACGAGCAGTACTTC. The chain links TRBV7-9 to TRBJ2-7; D is unclear. The CDR3 loop spans 13 amino acids. CDR1 and CDR2 from the germline V gene are SEHNR and FQNEAQ (reference sequence). Trimming cost V 3 bases and J 3 bases, with 9 bases left between them.

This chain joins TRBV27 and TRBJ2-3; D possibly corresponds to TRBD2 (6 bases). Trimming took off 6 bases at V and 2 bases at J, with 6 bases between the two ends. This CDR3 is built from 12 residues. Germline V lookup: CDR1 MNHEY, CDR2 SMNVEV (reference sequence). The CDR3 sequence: CASRLATDTQYF. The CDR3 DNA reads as TGTGCCAGCAGACTAGCCACAGATACGCAGTATTTT.

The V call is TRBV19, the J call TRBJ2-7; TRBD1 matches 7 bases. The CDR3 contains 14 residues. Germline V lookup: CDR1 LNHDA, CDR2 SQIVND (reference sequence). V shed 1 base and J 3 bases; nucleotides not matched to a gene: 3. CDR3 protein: CASSIGDRSYEQYF. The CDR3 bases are TGTGCCAGTAGTATAGGGGACAGAAGCTACGAGCAGTACTTC. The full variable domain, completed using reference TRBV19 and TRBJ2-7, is DGGITQSPKYLFRKEGQNVTLSCEQNLNHDAMYWYRQDPGQGLRLIYYSQIVNDFQKGDIAEGYSVSREKKESFPLTVTSAQKNPTAFYLCASSIGDRSYEQYFGPGTRLTVT.